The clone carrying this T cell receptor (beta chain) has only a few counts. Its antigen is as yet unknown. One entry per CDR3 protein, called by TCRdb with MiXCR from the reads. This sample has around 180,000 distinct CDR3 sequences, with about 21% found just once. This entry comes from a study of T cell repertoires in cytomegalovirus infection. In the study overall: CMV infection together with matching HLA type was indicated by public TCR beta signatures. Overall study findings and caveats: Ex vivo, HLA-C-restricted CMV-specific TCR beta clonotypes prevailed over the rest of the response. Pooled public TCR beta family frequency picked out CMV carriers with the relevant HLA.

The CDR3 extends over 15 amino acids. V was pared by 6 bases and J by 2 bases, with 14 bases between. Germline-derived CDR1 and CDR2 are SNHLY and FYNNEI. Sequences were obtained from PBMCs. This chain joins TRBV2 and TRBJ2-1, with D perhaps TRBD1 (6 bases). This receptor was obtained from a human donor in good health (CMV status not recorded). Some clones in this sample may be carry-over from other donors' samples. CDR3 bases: TGTGCCAGCAGGCCGCAGGGGAACCCCTACAATGAGCAGTTCTTC. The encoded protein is CASRPQGNPYNEQFF.